This T cell receptor (beta chain) was obtained from a study of OX40 agonist ivuxolimab in advanced cancers. Study context: Patient treatment consisted of intravenous ivuxolimab administration every 2 weeks at 0.01 to 10 mg/kg. Prior anti-PD-1, anti-PD-L1 or anti-CTLA-4 therapy did not bar entry, and roughly 40% had some.

This table comes from immunoSEQ multiplex PCR, and its TCRdb copy is limited to in-frame clones, with some not included. The table records 55,000 to 70,000 clones, 86% of them present only once. This CDR3 contains 12 residues. Trimming cost V 4 bases and J 14 bases, with 12 bases left between them. Germline V gene lookup returns CDR1 MNHNS and CDR2 SASEGT. In its sample, this clone was seen a few times. Its antigen is not known. Patients were ruled out by autoimmune disease history or systemic immunosuppression. General study results and limits: Among expanded peripheral T cells, antigen specificity went undetermined.

The TCR sequence derives from an adult with an advanced solid tumor such as melanoma, head and neck, liver or kidney cancer. The input for sequencing was CD4+ or CD8+ T cells sorted from blood, taken in a trial of the OX40 agonist ivuxolimab. The chain couples TRBV6-1 to TRBJ1-6; no firm D call. The CDR3 sequence is CASSGPLGSLHF. In nucleotides, the CDR3 is TGTGCCAGCAGTGGACCCCTAGGATCCCTCCACTTT.